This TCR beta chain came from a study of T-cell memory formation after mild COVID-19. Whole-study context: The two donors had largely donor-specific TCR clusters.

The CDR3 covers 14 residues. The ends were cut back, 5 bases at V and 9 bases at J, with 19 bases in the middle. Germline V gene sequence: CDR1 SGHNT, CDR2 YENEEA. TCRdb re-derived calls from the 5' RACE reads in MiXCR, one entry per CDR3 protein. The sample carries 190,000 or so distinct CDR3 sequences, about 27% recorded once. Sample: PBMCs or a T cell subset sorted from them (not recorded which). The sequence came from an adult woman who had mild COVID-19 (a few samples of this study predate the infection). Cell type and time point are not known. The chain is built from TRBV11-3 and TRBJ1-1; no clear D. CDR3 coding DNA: TGTGCCAGCAGCCCATTGGCAACAGCTCGAAAAGCTTTCTTT. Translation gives CASSPLATARKAFF.